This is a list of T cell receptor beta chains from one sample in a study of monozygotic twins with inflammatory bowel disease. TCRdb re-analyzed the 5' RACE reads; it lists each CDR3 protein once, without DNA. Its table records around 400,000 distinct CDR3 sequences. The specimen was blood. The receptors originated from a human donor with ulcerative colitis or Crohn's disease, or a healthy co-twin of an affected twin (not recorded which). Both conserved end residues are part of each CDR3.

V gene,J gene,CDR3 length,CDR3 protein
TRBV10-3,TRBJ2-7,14,CAISPPAGTYEQYF
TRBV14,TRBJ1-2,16,CASSSGTRLGGYGYTF
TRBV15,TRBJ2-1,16,CATSRPLRQSINEQFF
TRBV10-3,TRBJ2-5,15,CAISSPRQGGETQYF
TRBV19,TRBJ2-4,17,CASSTLGTSGAKNIQYF
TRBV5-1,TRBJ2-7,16,CASSPGTGRYSYEQYF
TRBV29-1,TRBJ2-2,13,CSVNSEITGELFF
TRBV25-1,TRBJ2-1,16,CASSPIGLALDMGQFF
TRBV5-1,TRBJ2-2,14,CASSFSTNSGELFF
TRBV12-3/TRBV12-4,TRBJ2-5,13,CASSLGYRETQYF
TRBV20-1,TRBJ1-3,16,CSAFDYRERAGNTIYF
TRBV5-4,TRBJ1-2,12,CASSLAQGGYTF
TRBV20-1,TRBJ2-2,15,CSAQPDRWNTGELFF
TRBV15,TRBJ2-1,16,CATSSGAGQLNNEQFF
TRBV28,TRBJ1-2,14,CASSTGGPGGGYTF
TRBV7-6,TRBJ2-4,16,CASSLGTGMAKNIQYF
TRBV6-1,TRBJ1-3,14,CASSTRGAGNTIYF
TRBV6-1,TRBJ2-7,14,CASSRDGVSYEQYF